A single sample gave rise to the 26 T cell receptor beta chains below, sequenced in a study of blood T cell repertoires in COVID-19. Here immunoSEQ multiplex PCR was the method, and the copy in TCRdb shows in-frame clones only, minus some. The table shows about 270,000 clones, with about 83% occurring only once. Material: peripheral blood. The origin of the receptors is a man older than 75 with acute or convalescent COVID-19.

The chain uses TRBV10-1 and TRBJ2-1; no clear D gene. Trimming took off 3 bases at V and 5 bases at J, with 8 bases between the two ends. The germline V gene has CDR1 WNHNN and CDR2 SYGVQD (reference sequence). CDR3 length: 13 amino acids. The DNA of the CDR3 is TGCGCCAGCAGTGATTGGCAAAACAATGAGCAGTTCTTC. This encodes CASSDWQNNEQFF.

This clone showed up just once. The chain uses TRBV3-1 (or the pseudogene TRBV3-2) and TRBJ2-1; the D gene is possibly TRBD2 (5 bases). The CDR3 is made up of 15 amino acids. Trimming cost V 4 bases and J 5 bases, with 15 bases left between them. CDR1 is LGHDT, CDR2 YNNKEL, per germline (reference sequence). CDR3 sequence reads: CASSPPFNGNNEQFF. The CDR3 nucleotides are TGTGCCAGCAGCCCGCCTTTTAACGGGAACAATGAGCAGTTCTTC.

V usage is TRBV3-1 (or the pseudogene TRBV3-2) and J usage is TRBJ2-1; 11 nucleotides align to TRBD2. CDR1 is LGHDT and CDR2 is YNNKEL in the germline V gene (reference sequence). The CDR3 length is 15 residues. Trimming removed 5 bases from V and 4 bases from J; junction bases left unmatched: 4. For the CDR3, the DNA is TGTGCCAGCAGCTTTACTAGCGGGGGTTACAATGAGCAGTTCTTC. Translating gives CASSFTSGGYNEQFF.

The CDR3 spells CASRTGGNNSPLHF. CDR3 sequence (DNA): TGTGCCAGTAGGACAGGGGGAAATAATTCACCCCTCCACTTT. The J gene is TRBJ1-6, the V gene TRBV19, with 9 bases identical to TRBD1. The CDR3 totals 14 residues. From germline, CDR1 is LNHDA and CDR2 SQIVND (reference sequence). V lost 6 bases to trimming and J lost 5 bases; unmatched junction nucleotides: 2.

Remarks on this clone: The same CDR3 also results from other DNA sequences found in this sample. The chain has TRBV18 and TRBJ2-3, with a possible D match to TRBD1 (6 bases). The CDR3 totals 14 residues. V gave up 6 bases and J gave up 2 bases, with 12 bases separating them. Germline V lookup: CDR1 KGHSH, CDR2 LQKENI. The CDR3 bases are TGTGCCAGCTCCCCGGACAGAACCACAGATACGCAGTATTTT. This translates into CASSPDRTTDTQYF.

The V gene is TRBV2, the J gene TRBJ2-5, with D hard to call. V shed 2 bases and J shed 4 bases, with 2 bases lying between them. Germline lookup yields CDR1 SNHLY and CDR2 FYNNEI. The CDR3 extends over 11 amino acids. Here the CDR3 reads CASSELETQYF. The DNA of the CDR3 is TGTGCCAGCAGTGAACTAGAGACCCAGTACTTC. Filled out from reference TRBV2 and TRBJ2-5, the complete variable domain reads EPEVTQTPSHQVTQMGQEVILRCVPISNHLYFYWYRQILGQKVEFLVSFYNNEISEKSEIFDDQFSVERPDGSNFTLKIRSTKLEDSAMYFCASSELETQYFGPGTRLLVL.

In DNA, the CDR3 is TGTGCCAGTAGTCCGGGGGTAGGAGGGGCCAACGTCCTGACTTTC. This sequence encodes CASSPGVGGANVLTF. This chain uses TRBV19 with TRBJ2-6; tentatively, D is TRBD2 (6 bases). Trimming removed 5 bases at V and 4 bases at J, with 12 bases between. The V gene's germline CDR1 is LNHDA and CDR2 SQIVND (reference sequence). The length of the CDR3 is 15 residues.

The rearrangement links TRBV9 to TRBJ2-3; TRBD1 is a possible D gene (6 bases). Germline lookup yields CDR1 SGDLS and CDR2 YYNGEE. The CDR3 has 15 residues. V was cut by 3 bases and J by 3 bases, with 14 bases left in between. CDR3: CASSAQQGRTDTQYF. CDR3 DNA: TGTGCCAGCAGCGCCCAACAGGGTAGAACAGATACGCAGTATTTT.

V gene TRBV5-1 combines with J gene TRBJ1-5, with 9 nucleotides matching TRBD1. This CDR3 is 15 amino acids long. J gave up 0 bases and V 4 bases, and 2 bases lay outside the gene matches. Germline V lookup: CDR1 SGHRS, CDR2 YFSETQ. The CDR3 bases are TGCGCCAGCAGCCCGGGACAGGGTAGCAATCAGCCCCAGCATTTT. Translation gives CASSPGQGSNQPQHF. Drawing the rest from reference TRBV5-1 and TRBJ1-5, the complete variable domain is KAGVTQTPRYLIKTRGQQVTLSCSPISGHRSVSWYQQTPGQGLQFLFEYFSETQRNKGNFPGRFSGRQFSNSRSEMNVSTLELGDSALYLCASSPGQGSNQPQHFGDGTRLSIL.

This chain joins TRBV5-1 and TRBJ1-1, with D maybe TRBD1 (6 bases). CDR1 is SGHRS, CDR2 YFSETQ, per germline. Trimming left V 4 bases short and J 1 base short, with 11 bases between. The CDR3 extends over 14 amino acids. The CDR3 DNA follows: TGCGCCAGCAGCCTACAGGGTACGAACACTGAAGCTTTCTTT. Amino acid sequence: CASSLQGTNTEAFF.

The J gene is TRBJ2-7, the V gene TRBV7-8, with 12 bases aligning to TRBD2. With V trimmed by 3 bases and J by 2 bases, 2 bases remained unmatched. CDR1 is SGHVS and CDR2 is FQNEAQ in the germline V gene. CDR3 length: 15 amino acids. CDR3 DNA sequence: TGTGCCAGCAGCTTCGGACTAGCGGGAACCTACGAGCAGTACTTC. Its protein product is CASSFGLAGTYEQYF.

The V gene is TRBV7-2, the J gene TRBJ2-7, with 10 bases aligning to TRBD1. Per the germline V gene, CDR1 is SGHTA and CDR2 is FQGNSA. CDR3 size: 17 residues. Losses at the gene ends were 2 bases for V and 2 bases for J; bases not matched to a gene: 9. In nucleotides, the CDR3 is TGTGCCAGCAGCTTATATCGCTCCGGGACAGGGGCCTACGAGCAGTACTTC. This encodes CASSLYRSGTGAYEQYF. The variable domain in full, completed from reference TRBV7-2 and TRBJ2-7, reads GAGVSQSPSNKVTEKGKDVELRCDPISGHTALYWYRQSLGQGLEFLIYFQGNSAPDKSGLPSDRFSAERTGGSVSTLTIQRTQQEDSAVYLCASSLYRSGTGAYEQYFGPGTRLTVT.

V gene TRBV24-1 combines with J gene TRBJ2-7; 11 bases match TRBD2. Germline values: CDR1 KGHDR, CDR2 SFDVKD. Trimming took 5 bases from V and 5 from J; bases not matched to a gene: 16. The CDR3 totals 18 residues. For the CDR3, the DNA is TGTGCCACCAGTGGCGGGACTAGCGGAGCATCGAGTTTCGACGAGCAGTACTTC. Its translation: CATSGGTSGASSFDEQYF.

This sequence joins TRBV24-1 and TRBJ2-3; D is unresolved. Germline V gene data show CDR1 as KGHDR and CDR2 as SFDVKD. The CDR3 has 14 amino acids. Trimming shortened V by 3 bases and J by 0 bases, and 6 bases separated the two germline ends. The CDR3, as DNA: TGTGCCACCAGTGATCCTGGCAGCACAGATACGCAGTATTTT. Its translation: CATSDPGSTDTQYF.

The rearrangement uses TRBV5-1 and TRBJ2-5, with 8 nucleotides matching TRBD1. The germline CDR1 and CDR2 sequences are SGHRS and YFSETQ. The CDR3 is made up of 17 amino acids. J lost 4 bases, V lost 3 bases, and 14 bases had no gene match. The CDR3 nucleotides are TGCGCCAGCAGCTCTGAGCCCAGGGGGCGAGTAGCAGAGACCCAGTACTTC. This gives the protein CASSSEPRGRVAETQYF.

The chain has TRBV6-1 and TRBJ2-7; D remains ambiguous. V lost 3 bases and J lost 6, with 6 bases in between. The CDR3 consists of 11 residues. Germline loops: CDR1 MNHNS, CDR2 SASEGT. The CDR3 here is CASSDFVEQYF. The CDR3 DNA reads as TGTGCCAGCAGTGATTTCGTCGAGCAGTACTTC.

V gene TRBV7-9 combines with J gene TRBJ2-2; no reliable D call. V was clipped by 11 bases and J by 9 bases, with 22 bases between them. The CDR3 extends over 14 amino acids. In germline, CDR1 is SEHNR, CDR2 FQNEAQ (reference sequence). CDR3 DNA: TGTGCCCTGTCGAAGCAGGAATTGTTCCGGGAGCTGTTTTTT. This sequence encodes CALSKQELFRELFF.

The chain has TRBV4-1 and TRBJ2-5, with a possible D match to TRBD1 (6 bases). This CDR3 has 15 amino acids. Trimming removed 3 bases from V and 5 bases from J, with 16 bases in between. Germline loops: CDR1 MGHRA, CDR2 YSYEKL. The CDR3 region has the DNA TGCGCCAGCAGCCAGGTGGGGGACATCTGGGAGACCCAGTACTTC. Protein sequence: CASSQVGDIWETQYF.

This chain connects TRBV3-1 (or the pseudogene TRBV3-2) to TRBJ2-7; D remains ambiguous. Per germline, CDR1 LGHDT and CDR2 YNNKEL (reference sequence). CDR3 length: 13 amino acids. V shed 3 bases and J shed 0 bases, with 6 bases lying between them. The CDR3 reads CASSQGASYEQYF. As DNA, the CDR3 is TGTGCCAGCAGCCAGGGCGCCTCCTACGAGCAGTACTTC.

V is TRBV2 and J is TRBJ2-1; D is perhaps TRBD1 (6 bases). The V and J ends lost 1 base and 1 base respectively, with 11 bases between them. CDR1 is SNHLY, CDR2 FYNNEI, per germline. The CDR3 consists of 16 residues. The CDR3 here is CASSEVDRISYNEQFF. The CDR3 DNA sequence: TGTGCCAGCAGTGAAGTAGACAGGATTTCCTACAATGAGCAGTTCTTC.

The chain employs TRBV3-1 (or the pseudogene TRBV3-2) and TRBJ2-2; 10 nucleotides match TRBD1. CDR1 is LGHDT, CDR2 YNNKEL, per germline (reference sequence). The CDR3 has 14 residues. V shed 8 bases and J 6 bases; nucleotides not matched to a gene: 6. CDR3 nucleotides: TGTGCCAGCCGACAGGGGGCGCGTGCCGGGGAGCTGTTTTTT. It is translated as CASRQGARAGELFF.

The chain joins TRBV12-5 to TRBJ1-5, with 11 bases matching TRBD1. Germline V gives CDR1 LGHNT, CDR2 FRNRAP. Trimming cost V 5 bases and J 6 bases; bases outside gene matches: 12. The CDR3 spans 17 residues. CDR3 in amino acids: CASGPNPGQGAGQPQHF. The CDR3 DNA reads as TGTGCTAGTGGTCCAAATCCCGGACAGGGGGCTGGTCAGCCCCAGCATTTT.

DNA of the CDR3: TGCGCCAGCAGCCGATACCAGGGTACTGAAGCTTTCTTT. As protein: CASSRYQGTEAFF. The rearrangement links TRBV5-1 to TRBJ1-1, with D maybe TRBD1 (5 bases). CDR1 and CDR2 from the germline V gene are SGHRS and YFSETQ. Trimming pared 4 bases from V and 5 bases from J, leaving 12 bases between. The CDR3 runs 13 residues. The full variable domain, its missing parts supplied by reference TRBV5-1 and TRBJ1-1, is KAGVTQTPRYLIKTRGQQVTLSCSPISGHRSVSWYQQTPGQGLQFLFEYFSETQRNKGNFPGRFSGRQFSNSRSEMNVSTLELGDSALYLCASSRYQGTEAFFGQGTRLTVV.

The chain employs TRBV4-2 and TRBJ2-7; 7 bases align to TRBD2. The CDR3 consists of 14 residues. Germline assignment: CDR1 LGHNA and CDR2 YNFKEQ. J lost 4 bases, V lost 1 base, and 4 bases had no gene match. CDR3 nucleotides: TGTGCCAGCAGCCAAGGTCCTAGCGGATACGAGCAGTACTTC. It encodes CASSQGPSGYEQYF.

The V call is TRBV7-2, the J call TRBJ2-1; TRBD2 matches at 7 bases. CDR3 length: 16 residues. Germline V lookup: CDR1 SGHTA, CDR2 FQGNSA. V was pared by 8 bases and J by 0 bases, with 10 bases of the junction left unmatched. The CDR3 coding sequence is TGTGCCAGCCGTAAGCGGGGTAGCAGCTCCTACAATGAGCAGTTCTTC. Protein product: CASRKRGSSSYNEQFF.

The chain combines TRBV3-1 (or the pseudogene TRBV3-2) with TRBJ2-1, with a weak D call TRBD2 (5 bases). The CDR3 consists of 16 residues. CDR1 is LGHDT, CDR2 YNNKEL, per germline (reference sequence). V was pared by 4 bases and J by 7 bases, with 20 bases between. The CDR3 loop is CASSRQRGSITNEQFF. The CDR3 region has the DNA TGTGCCAGCAGCCGTCAACGGGGTTCGATAACGAATGAGCAGTTCTTC.